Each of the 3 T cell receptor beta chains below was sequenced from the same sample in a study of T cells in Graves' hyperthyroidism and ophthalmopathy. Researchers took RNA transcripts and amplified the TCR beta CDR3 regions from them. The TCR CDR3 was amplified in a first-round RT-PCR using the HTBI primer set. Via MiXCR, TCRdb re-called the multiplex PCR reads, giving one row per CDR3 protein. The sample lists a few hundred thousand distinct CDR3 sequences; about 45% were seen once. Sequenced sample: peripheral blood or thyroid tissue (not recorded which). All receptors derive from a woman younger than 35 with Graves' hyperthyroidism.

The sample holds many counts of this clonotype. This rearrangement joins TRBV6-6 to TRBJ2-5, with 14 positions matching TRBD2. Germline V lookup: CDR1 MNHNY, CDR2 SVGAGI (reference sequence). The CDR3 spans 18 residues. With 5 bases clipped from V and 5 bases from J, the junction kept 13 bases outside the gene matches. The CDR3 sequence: CASSEVRGTSGSLETQYF. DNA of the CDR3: TGTGCCAGCAGTGAAGTCAGGGGGACTAGCGGGAGTTTGGAGACCCAGTACTTC.

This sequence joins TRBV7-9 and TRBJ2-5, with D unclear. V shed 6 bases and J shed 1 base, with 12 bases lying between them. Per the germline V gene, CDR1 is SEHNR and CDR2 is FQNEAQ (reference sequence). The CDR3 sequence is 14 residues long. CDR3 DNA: TGTGCCAGCAGACTCGACACCCTCCAAGAGACCCAGTACTTC. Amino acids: CASRLDTLQETQYF.

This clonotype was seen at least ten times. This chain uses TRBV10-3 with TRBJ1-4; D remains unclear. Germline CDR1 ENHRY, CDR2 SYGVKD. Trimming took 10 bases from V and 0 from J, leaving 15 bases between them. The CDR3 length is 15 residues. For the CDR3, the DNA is TGTGCCACTACCGACACCGTCGCAACTAATGAAAAACTGTTTTTT. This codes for CATTDTVATNEKLFF.